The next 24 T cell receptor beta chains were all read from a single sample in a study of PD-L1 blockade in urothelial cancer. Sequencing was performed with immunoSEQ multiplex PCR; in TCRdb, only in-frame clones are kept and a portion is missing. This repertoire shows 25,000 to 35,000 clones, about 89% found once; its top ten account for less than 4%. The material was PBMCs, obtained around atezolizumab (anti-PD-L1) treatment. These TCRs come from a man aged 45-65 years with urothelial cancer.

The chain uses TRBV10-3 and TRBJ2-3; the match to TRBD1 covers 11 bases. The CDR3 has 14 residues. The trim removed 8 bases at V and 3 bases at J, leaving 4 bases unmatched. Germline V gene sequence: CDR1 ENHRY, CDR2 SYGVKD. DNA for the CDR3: TGTGCCATCCGGACAGGGGGCTATACAGATACGCAGTATTTT. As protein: CAIRTGGYTDTQYF.

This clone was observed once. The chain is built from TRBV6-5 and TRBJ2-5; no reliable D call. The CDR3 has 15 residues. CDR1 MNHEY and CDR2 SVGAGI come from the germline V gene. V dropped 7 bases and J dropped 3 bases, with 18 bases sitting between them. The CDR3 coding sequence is TGTGCCAGCATTAGATACCTAGGATTAGAAGAGACCCAGTACTTC. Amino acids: CASIRYLGLEETQYF.

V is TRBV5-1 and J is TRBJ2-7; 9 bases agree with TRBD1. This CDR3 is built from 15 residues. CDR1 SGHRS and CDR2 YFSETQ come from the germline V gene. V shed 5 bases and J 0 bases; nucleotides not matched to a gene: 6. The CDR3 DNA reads TGCGCCAGCAGATTAGGGACAGGGCCCTCCTACGAGCAGTACTTC. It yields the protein CASRLGTGPSYEQYF. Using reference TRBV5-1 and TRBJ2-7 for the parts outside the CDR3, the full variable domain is KAGVTQTPRYLIKTRGQQVTLSCSPISGHRSVSWYQQTPGQGLQFLFEYFSETQRNKGNFPGRFSGRQFSNSRSEMNVSTLELGDSALYLCASRLGTGPSYEQYFGPGTRLTVT.

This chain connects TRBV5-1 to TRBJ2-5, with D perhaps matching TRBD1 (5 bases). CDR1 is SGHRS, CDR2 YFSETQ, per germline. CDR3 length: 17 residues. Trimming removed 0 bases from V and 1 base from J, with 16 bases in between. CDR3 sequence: CASSLVRGLWPQETQYF. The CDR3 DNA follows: TGCGCCAGCAGCTTGGTTAGGGGATTATGGCCCCAAGAGACCCAGTACTTC. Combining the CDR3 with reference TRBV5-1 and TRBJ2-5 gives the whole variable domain KAGVTQTPRYLIKTRGQQVTLSCSPISGHRSVSWYQQTPGQGLQFLFEYFSETQRNKGNFPGRFSGRQFSNSRSEMNVSTLELGDSALYLCASSLVRGLWPQETQYFGPGTRLLVL.

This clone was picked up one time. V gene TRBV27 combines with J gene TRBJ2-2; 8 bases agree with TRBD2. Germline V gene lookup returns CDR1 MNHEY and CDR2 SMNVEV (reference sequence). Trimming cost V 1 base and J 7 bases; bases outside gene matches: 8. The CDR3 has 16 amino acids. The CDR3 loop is CASSLLIAGMGGELFF. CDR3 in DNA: TGTGCCAGCAGTTTATTAATAGCGGGAATGGGCGGGGAGCTGTTTTTT.

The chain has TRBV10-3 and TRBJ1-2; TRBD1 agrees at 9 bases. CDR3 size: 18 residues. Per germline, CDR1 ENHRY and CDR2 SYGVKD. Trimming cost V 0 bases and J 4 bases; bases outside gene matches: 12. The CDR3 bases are TGTGCCATCAGTGAGTCGCTGGCCGGGGACAGGGAGCGCTATGGCTACACCTTC. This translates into CAISESLAGDRERYGYTF.

The CDR3: CAWIRTLNTEAFF. CDR3 DNA: TGTGCCTGGATAAGAACTTTGAACACTGAAGCTTTCTTT. V gene TRBV30 combines with J gene TRBJ1-1; no clear D gene. The V end lost 4 bases, the J end lost 0 bases, and 9 bases lay between the germline ends. CDR1 and CDR2 from the germline V gene are GTSNPN and SVGIG (reference sequence). CDR3 length: 13 amino acids.

The CDR3 is CASKPGSREGNTIYF. The CDR3 DNA is TGTGCCAGCAAACCAGGCTCCCGAGAGGGAAACACCATATATTTT. The chain couples TRBV6-1 to TRBJ1-3; D not certain. This CDR3 contains 15 residues. Trimming took 7 bases from V and 4 from J, leaving 17 bases between them. CDR1 and CDR2 from the germline V gene are MNHNS and SASEGT.

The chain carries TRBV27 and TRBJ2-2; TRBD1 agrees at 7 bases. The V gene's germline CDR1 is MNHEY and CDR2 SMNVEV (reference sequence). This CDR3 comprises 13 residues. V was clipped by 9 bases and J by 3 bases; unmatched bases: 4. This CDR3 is CASKGQDTGELFF. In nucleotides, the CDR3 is TGTGCCAGTAAAGGACAGGACACCGGGGAGCTGTTTTTT.

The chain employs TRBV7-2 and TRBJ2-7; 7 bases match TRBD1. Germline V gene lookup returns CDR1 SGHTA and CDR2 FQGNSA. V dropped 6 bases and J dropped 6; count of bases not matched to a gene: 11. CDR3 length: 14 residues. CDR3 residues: CASSLDRGRAEQYF. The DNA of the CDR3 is TGTGCCAGCAGTCTAGATAGGGGGCGGGCCGAGCAGTACTTC. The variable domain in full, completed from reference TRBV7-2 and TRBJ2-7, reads GAGVSQSPSNKVTEKGKDVELRCDPISGHTALYWYRQSLGQGLEFLIYFQGNSAPDKSGLPSDRFSAERTGGSVSTLTIQRTQQEDSAVYLCASSLDRGRAEQYFGPGTRLTVT.

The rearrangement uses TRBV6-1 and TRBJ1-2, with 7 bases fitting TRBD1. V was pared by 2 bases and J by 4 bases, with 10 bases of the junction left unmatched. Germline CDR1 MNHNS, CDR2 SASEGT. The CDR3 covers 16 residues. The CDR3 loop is CASSERPRDSLYGYTF. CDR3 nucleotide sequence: TGTGCCAGCAGTGAAAGACCCCGGGACAGCCTCTATGGCTACACCTTC.

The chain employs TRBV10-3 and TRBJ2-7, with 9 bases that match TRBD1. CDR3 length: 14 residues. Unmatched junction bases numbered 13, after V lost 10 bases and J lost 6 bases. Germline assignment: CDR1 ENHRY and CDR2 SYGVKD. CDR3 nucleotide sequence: TGTGCCACCGGAGGGACAGGGACCGGCGGCGAGCAGTACTTC. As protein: CATGGTGTGGEQYF.

The CDR3 here is CASSERTGYEQYF. The CDR3 nucleotides are TGCGCCAGCAGTGAGAGGACAGGGTACGAGCAGTACTTC. The V call is TRBV10-1, the J call TRBJ2-7; 8 bases fit TRBD1. The CDR3 extends over 13 amino acids. Germline V gene data show CDR1 as WNHNN and CDR2 as SYGVQD (reference sequence). Trimming took 2 bases from V and 4 from J; bases not matched to a gene: 1.

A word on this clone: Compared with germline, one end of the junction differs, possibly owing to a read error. CDR3 in amino acids: CASSRTGGNTDTQYF. CDR3 sequence (DNA): TGTGCTAGCAGCCGTACAGGGGGAAATACAGATACGCAGTATTTT. The chain is built from TRBV7-7 and TRBJ2-3, with 8 bases aligning to TRBD1. CDR1 SSHAT and CDR2 FNYEAQ come from the germline V gene (reference sequence). This CDR3 has 15 residues. The full variable domain, completed using reference TRBV7-7 and TRBJ2-3, is GAGVSQSPRYKVTKRGQDVTLRCDPISSHATLYWYQQALGQGPEFLTYFNYEAQPDKSGLPSDRFSAERPEGSISTLTIQRTEQRDSAMYRCASSRTGGNTDTQYFGPGTRLTVL.

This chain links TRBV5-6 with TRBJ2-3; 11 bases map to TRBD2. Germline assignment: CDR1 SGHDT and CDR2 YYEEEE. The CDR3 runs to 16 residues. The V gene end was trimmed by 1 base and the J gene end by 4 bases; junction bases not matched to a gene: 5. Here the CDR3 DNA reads TGTGCCAGCAGCTTGCGACTAGCGGGAAAGGCAGATACGCAGTATTTT. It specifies CASSLRLAGKADTQYF.

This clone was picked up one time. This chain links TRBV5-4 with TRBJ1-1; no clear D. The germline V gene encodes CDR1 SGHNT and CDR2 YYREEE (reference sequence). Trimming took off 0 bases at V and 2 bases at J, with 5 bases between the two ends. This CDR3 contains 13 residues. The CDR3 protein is CASSLETNTEAFF. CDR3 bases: TGTGCCAGCAGCTTGGAAACAAACACTGAAGCTTTCTTT. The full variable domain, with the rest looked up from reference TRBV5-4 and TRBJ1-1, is ETGVTQSPTHLIKTRGQQVTLRCSSQSGHNTVSWYQQALGQGPQFIFQYYREEENGRGNFPPRFSGLQFPNYSSELNVNALELDDSALYLCASSLETNTEAFFGQGTRLTVV.

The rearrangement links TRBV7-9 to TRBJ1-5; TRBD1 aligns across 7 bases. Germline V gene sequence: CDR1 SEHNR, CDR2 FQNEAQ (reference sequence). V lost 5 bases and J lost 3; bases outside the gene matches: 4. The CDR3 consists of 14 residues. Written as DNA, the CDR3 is TGTGCCAGCAGCACAGGGACAGCCAATCAGCCCCAGCATTTT. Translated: CASSTGTANQPQHF. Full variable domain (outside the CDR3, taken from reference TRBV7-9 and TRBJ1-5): DTGVSQNPRHKITKRGQNVTFRCDPISEHNRLYWYRQTLGQGPEFLTYFQNEAQLEKSRLLSDRFSAERPKGSFSTLEIQRTEQGDSAMYLCASSTGTANQPQHFGDGTRLSIL.

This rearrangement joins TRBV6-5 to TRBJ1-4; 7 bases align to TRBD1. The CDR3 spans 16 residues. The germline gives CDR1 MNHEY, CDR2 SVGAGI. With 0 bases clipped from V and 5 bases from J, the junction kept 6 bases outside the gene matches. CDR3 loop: CASSYSRRGRNEKLFF. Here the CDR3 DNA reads TGTGCCAGCAGTTACTCTAGGAGGGGGCGAAATGAAAAACTGTTTTTT.

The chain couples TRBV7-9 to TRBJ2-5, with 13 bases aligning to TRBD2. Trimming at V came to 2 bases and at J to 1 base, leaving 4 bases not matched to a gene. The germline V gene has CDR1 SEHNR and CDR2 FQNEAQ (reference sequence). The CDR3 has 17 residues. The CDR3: CASSLQTSGGIQETQYF. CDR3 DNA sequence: TGTGCCAGCAGCTTACAGACTAGCGGGGGGATCCAAGAGACCCAGTACTTC.

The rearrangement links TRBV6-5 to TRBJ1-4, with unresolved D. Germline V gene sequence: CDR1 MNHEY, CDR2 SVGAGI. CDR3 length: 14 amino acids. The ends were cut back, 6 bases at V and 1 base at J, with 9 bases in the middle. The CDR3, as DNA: TGTGCCAGCAGACTGACGGGAACTAATGAAAAACTGTTTTTT. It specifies CASRLTGTNEKLFF.

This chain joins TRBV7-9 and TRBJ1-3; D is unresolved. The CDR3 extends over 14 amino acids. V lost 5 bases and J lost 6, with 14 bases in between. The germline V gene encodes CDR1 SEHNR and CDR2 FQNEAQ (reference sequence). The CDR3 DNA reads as TGTGCCAGCAGCCCCCTGCGGGGTGAAAACACCATATATTTT. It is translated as CASSPLRGENTIYF.

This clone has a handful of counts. CDR3 nucleotide sequence: TGTGCCAGCAGCTTGCTACAGGGGATGGCTTTCTTT. Residues: CASSLLQGMAFF. The rearrangement links TRBV5-6 to TRBJ1-1; 7 bases match TRBD1. Germline loops: CDR1 SGHDT, CDR2 YYEEEE. V lost 1 base and J lost 11; bases outside the gene matches: 5. This CDR3 is 12 amino acids long.

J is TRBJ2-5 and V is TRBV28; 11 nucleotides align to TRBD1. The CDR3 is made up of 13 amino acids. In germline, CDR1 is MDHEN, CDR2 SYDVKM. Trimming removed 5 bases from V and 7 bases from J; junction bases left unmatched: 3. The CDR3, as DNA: TGTGCCAGCAGTAGGACAGGGGGCATGACCCAGTACTTC. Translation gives CASSRTGGMTQYF.

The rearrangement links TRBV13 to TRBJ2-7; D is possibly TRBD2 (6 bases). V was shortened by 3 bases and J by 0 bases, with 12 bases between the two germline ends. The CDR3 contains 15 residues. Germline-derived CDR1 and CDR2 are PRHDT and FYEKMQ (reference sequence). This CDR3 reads CASSFAAGSSYEQYF. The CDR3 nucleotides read TGTGCCAGCAGCTTCGCTGCGGGGTCCTCCTACGAGCAGTACTTC.